The source of this TCR beta chain is a study of blood T cell repertoires in COVID-19. The protocol was immunoSEQ multiplex PCR, while the TCRdb copy is restricted to in-frame clones and leaves out a portion. The repertoire holds approximately 140,000 clones, with 80% to 90% as singletons. CDR3 length: 17 residues. Unmatched junction bases numbered 11, after V lost 4 bases and J lost 5 bases. Germline-derived CDR1 and CDR2 are KGHDR and SFDVKD. The sequenced material came from peripheral blood. The origin of this receptor is a man younger than 35 with COVID-19, enrolled during active disease. The J gene is TRBJ2-7, the V gene TRBV24-1; 12 nucleotides align to TRBD1. CDR3 DNA: TGTGCCACCAGTGACCCAAAAGGGACAGGGGGCAAAGACGAGCAGTACTTC. Protein: CATSDPKGTGGKDEQYF.